These 17 T cell receptor beta chains were all obtained from the same sample, sequenced in a study of human T cells and chemical hapten exposure. TCRdb reanalysed the RACE reads using MiXCR and keeps one entry per CDR3 protein. The sample comprises tens of thousands of distinct CDR3 sequences, less than 15% of which are singletons, and around 2% rests with the top ten. Indicated time point: pre-sensitization, week 0. Treatment: therapeutic diphenylcyclopropenone sensitization with weekly scalp DPC. Extraction of total RNA was performed on unfractionated whole blood. The material sequenced was whole blood, taken in connection with sensitization to the hapten diphenylcyclopropenone (DPC). The source is a middle-aged woman with alopecia areata. Some clones in this sample may be carry-over from other donors' samples.

Here the CDR3 reads CASSRVGGSAFF. The CDR3 region has the DNA TGTGCCAGCAGCCGGGTGGGGGGCTCGGCTTTCTTT. The chain is built from TRBV7-9 and TRBJ1-1; D is perhaps TRBD1 (6 bases). This CDR3 has 12 residues. V was clipped by 5 bases and J by 11 bases, with 15 bases between them. In germline, CDR1 is SEHNR, CDR2 FQNEAQ (reference sequence).

This clonotype was recorded at least ten times. This rearrangement joins TRBV29-1 to TRBJ2-7; D is unresolved. CDR1 is SQVTM, CDR2 ANQGSEA, per germline. The CDR3 sequence is 12 residues long. CDR3 in DNA: TGCAGTTATCAAGACGGATCCTACGAGCAGTACTTC. Translated: CSYQDGSYEQYF.

The rearrangement uses TRBV29-1 and TRBJ1-5; no firm D call. CDR3 size: 12 residues. V was shortened by 4 bases and J by 9 bases, with 13 bases between the two germline ends. Germline V lookup: CDR1 SQVTM, CDR2 ANQGSEA. The CDR3 sequence: CSVGMDYGPQHF. As DNA, the CDR3 is TGCAGCGTTGGGATGGATTACGGGCCCCAGCATTTT.

This clonotype has only a few counts. V usage is TRBV4-1 and J usage is TRBJ1-5; no clear D. From germline, CDR1 is MGHRA and CDR2 YSYEKL. This CDR3 is built from 15 residues. V was shortened by 4 bases and J by 0 bases, with 10 bases between the two germline ends. CDR3 DNA sequence: TGCGCCAGCAGCCTTCGGTGGAATAGCAATCAGCCCCAGCATTTT. It encodes CASSLRWNSNQPQHF.

The chain is built from TRBV10-3 and TRBJ1-1; tentative D call: TRBD1 (5 bases). With 6 bases removed from V and 1 base from J, the gap between germline ends came to 9 bases. Germline lookup yields CDR1 ENHRY and CDR2 SYGVKD. The CDR3 is 13 amino acids. Written as DNA, the CDR3 is TGTGCCATCAGGCCGACAGAGAACACTGAAGCTTTCTTT. This gives the protein CAIRPTENTEAFF.

The chain has TRBV19 and TRBJ2-1, with unresolved D. This CDR3 has 15 amino acids. Germline V gene data show CDR1 as LNHDA and CDR2 as SQIVND (reference sequence). V was trimmed by 0 bases and J by 3 bases, leaving 9 bases between them. Here the CDR3 DNA reads TGTGCCAGTAGTATAGATCAGGATAGCTACAATGAGCAGTTCTTC. Encoded protein: CASSIDQDSYNEQFF.

This clonotype was seen repeatedly, ten times or more. The chain combines TRBV10-3 with TRBJ2-4; 10 nucleotides agree with TRBD1. The CDR3 contains 12 residues. The V gene end was trimmed by 8 bases and the J gene end by 5 bases; junction bases not matched to a gene: 0. The germline V gene encodes CDR1 ENHRY and CDR2 SYGVKD. As DNA, the CDR3 is TGTGCCATCGGGACAGGGGAAAACATTCAGTACTTC. Its protein is CAIGTGENIQYF.

The rearrangement joins TRBV5-1 to TRBJ2-7; 8 nucleotides line up with TRBD1. Germline assignment: CDR1 SGHRS and CDR2 YFSETQ. The CDR3 is made up of 14 amino acids. The V gene end was trimmed by 0 bases and the J gene end by 5 bases; junction bases not matched to a gene: 4. The CDR3 region is CASSLGQGANEQYF. CDR3 nucleotide sequence: TGCGCCAGCAGCTTGGGTCAGGGGGCGAACGAGCAGTACTTC.

Note on this clonotype: One end of the junction fails to match germline, which may point to a read error. This rearrangement joins TRBV7-7 to TRBJ2-1, with 14 nucleotides matching TRBD2. The germline CDR1 and CDR2 sequences are SSHAT and FNYEAQ (reference sequence). The CDR3 runs to 16 residues. This CDR3 is CASSSRLAGGPNEQFF. CDR3 DNA sequence: TGTGCTAGCAGCTCCCGACTAGCGGGAGGGCCAAATGAGCAGTTCTTC.

This chain links TRBV7-2 with TRBJ2-7; possibly TRBD2 for D (6 bases). Germline CDR1 SGHTA, CDR2 FQGNSA. The V and J ends lost 1 base and 3 bases respectively, with 16 bases between them. CDR3 size: 16 residues. CDR3 in amino acids: CASSLGGWEADYEQYF. Here the CDR3 DNA reads TGTGCCAGCAGCTTAGGGGGGTGGGAGGCCGACTACGAGCAGTACTTC.

There are a few counts of this clonotype. The CDR3 spells CASSLLNRGRNEQFF. The CDR3 DNA reads TGTGCCAGCAGTTTATTGAACAGGGGGCGGAATGAGCAGTTCTTC. The chain links TRBV28 to TRBJ2-1, with 9 nucleotides matching TRBD1. This CDR3 region has 15 residues. The trim removed 1 base at V and 7 bases at J, leaving 5 bases unmatched. Germline V CDR1 and CDR2: MDHEN, SYDVKM. The whole variable domain, filled in from reference TRBV28 and TRBJ2-1, reads DVKVTQSSRYLVKRTGEKVFLECVQDMDHENMFWYRQDPGLGLRLIYFSYDVKMKEKGDIPEGYSVSREKKERFSLILESASTNQTSMYLCASSLLNRGRNEQFFGPGTRLTVL.

This clonotype was seen only a few times. J is TRBJ2-7 and V is TRBV6-2 or TRBV6-3; 7 bases are shared with TRBD2. V was clipped by 2 bases and J by 9 bases; unmatched bases: 13. The CDR3 contains 15 residues. The germline V gene encodes CDR1 MNHEY and CDR2 SVGEGT. In DNA, the CDR3 is TGTGCCAGCAGTTACCCCGGGGGAAGCGGGACGGCGCAGTACTTC. Translating it yields CASSYPGGSGTAQYF.

This clonotype is termed medium-sized. The CDR3 here is CPGSRGQLAKNIQYF. In DNA, the CDR3 is TGTCCCGGATCAAGGGGACAGCTAGCCAAAAACATTCAGTACTTC. The chain recombines TRBV24-1 with TRBJ2-4; TRBD1 agrees at 7 bases. Germline values: CDR1 KGHDR, CDR2 SFDVKD. The CDR3 consists of 15 residues.

This clonotype was observed a handful of times. This CDR3 is CAWSVGLRGGELFF. The DNA for the CDR3 is TGTGCCTGGAGTGTAGGCCTGCGGGGCGGGGAGCTGTTTTTT. The V and J genes are TRBV30 and TRBJ2-2; D is perhaps TRBD2 (6 bases). Trimming removed 0 bases from V and 7 bases from J, with 12 bases in between. This CDR3 region has 14 residues. Germline values: CDR1 GTSNPN, CDR2 SVGIG (reference sequence).

This clonotype was seen only a few times. This sequence joins TRBV7-2 and TRBJ1-1; a weak D match, TRBD1 (5 bases). Germline lookup yields CDR1 SGHTA and CDR2 FQGNSA. The CDR3 runs 13 residues. V lost 8 bases and J lost 3, with 13 bases in between. The CDR3 DNA is TGTGCCAGCCTCCAGGGAATGGACACTGAAGCTTTCTTT. This encodes CASLQGMDTEAFF.

The V call is TRBV7-2, the J call TRBJ1-5; D unresolved. Per the germline V gene, CDR1 is SGHTA and CDR2 is FQGNSA. This CDR3 contains 12 residues. The V gene lost 3 bases and the J gene lost 6 bases, with 6 bases spanning the gap. CDR3: CASSFRGQPQHF. CDR3 coding DNA: TGTGCCAGCAGCTTTCGTGGTCAGCCCCAGCATTTT.

This clonotype was found a few times. This chain connects TRBV12-3 or TRBV12-4 to TRBJ2-1, with 8 bases fitting TRBD1. CDR3 length: 14 amino acids. V trimming: 5 bases; J trimming: 5 bases; junction bases outside the gene matches: 5. CDR3 sequence reads: CASSPRTGNNEQFF. Here the CDR3 DNA reads TGTGCCAGCAGTCCGCGGACAGGGAACAATGAGCAGTTCTTC.